This record covers a single TCR beta chain. Its cognate antigen is unknown. These data are taken from a study of T cells in Graves' hyperthyroidism and ophthalmopathy. Points from the study as a whole: The model's output predicted ophthalmopathy at a median of around 6.9 months prior to onset. Most clonotypes expanded in the thyroid (above 0.001) were also present in blood.

RNA transcripts served as the template for amplifying TCR beta CDR3 regions. HTBI primers were the set used in a first-round RT-PCR of the TCR CDR3. MiXCR, run by TCRdb on the multiplex PCR reads, gives a single entry per CDR3 protein. The data contain hundreds of thousands of distinct CDR3 sequences, under 15% of them singletons. Stability of Graves' hyperthyroidism was defined as absent ophthalmopathy progression within 18 months. Exclusions: uncontrolled infection, other autoimmune disease, pregnancy, lactation. Source material: blood. The source of this sequence is a young woman with Graves' hyperthyroidism.

The CDR3 loop reads CATSKPPGTYSYEQYF. The CDR3 nucleotides are TGTGCCACCAGCAAACCCCCCGGCACTTACTCCTACGAGCAGTACTTC. The chain is built from TRBV15 and TRBJ2-7; D is uncertain. CDR1 and CDR2 (germline): LNHNV, YYDKDF (reference sequence). CDR3 length equals 16 residues. The V gene lost 4 bases and the J gene lost 0 bases, with 16 bases spanning the gap.